The 6 T cell receptor beta chains reported below all come from one sample, sequenced in a study of blood T cell repertoires in COVID-19. Clones were sequenced by immunoSEQ multiplex PCR, and TCRdb holds only the in-frame ones, with some missing. The sample records under 300,000 clones, about 80% being singletons. The specimen sequenced was peripheral blood. All receptors derive from a woman of 80 years or more with acute or convalescent COVID-19.

The CDR3 spells CASSRLAGGLNLSYNEQFF. As DNA, the CDR3 is TGCGCCAGCAGTAGGTTAGCGGGGGGACTTAATCTCTCCTACAATGAGCAGTTCTTC. This rearrangement joins TRBV5-1 to TRBJ2-1, with 10 positions matching TRBD2. The CDR3 has 19 residues. Germline values: CDR1 SGHRS, CDR2 YFSETQ. Trimming removed 5 bases from V and 0 bases from J; junction bases left unmatched: 14.

This clone was detected once. The V call is TRBV5-6, the J call TRBJ2-3; 10 bases are a match to TRBD2. Germline CDR1 is SGHDT and CDR2 is YYEEEE. V lost 4 bases and J lost 2; bases outside the gene matches: 4. The CDR3 is 15 amino acids. CDR3 nucleotides: TGTGCCAGCAGCCTAGGACTAGCGGCCACAGATACGCAGTATTTT. It encodes CASSLGLAATDTQYF.

The rearrangement links TRBV11-3 to TRBJ2-7, with D tentatively TRBD1 (6 bases). Germline lookup yields CDR1 SGHNT and CDR2 YENEEA. The length of the CDR3 is 16 residues. V was clipped by 5 bases and J by 2 bases, with 19 bases between them. The CDR3 DNA reads TGTGCCAGCAGCCCCTTTCATCACAGGGTGACCTACGAGCAGTACTTC. It codes for CASSPFHHRVTYEQYF.

This chain connects TRBV6-4 to TRBJ2-3; TRBD2 matches 9 bases. The ends lost 2 bases at V and 6 bases at J; junction bases unmatched: 6. The CDR3 loop spans 15 amino acids. Germline V lookup: CDR1 MRHNA, CDR2 SNTAGT. CDR3 region: CASSDRAGGPDTQYF. CDR3 in DNA: TGTGCCAGCAGTGACCGGGCGGGGGGGCCGGATACGCAGTATTTT.

This clone appeared once. Distinct nucleotide sequences in the sample also encode this CDR3. CDR3 amino acids: CASRTSGTDTQYF. In DNA form, the CDR3 reads TGTGCCAGCAGGACGTCAGGGACAGATACGCAGTATTTT. The J gene is TRBJ2-3, the V gene TRBV27; a possible D gene is TRBD1 (5 bases). The CDR3 is 13 amino acids. Trimming shortened V by 6 bases and J by 3 bases, and 10 bases separated the two germline ends. Germline assignment: CDR1 MNHEY and CDR2 SMNVEV (reference sequence).

The table lists this clone with a few counts. The chain couples TRBV7-2 to TRBJ1-2; no clear D. CDR3 length: 14 residues. V was cut by 4 bases and J by 6 bases, with 15 bases left in between. Germline V gives CDR1 SGHTA, CDR2 FQGNSA. Here the CDR3 DNA reads TGTGCCAGCAGCTCCCAGATACAACTACATGGCTACACCTTC. Its translation is CASSSQIQLHGYTF.